These 8 T cell receptor beta chains came from one sample sequenced in a study of T cell responses to AZD1222 COVID-19 vaccine. Some clones are missing from TCRdb's copy, which holds only in-frame ones; the method was immunoSEQ multiplex PCR. The data hold about 120,000 clones, with about 86% observed a single time. This specimen consisted of peripheral blood, obtained on day 0 of AZD1222 vaccination. The receptor set was obtained from an adult in good health.

This chain links TRBV6-2 or TRBV6-3 with TRBJ2-7; the match to TRBD2 covers 11 bases. The CDR3 loop spans 16 amino acids. The germline V gene encodes CDR1 MNHEY and CDR2 SVGEGT. V dropped 5 bases and J dropped 0; count of bases not matched to a gene: 6. DNA of the CDR3: TGTGCCAGCAGTGATAGACTAGCGGGGCACTCCTACGAGCAGTACTTC. It encodes CASSDRLAGHSYEQYF.

J is TRBJ2-7 and V is TRBV5-1, with a weak D call TRBD1 (6 bases). Germline-derived CDR1 and CDR2 are SGHRS and YFSETQ. The CDR3 is 14 amino acids. V gave up 5 bases and J gave up 5 bases, with 17 bases separating them. The CDR3 here is CASSSTGPANEQYF. The DNA of the CDR3 is TGCGCCAGCAGTTCGACAGGTCCTGCGAACGAGCAGTACTTC.

The chain is built from TRBV3-1 (or the pseudogene TRBV3-2) and TRBJ1-3, with TRBD1 matching 11 bases. Per germline, CDR1 LGHDT and CDR2 YNNKEL (reference sequence). The CDR3 totals 18 residues. Losses at the gene ends were 3 bases for V and 0 bases for J; bases not matched to a gene: 7. The CDR3, as DNA: TGTGCCAGCAGCCACGGGACAGGGGGTAAGAGCTCTGGAAACACCATATATTTT. Translation gives CASSHGTGGKSSGNTIYF.

The rearrangement links TRBV15 to TRBJ1-4; D remains ambiguous. Per the germline V gene, CDR1 is LNHNV and CDR2 is YYDKDF (reference sequence). The CDR3 has 14 residues. V lost 1 base, J lost 2 bases, and 5 bases lay in between. The chain's CDR3 is CATSRGGTNEKLFF. CDR3 DNA: TGTGCCACCAGCAGAGGTGGCACTAATGAAAAACTGTTTTTT.

The chain links TRBV28 to TRBJ2-1; the D is unclear. This CDR3 contains 14 residues. V shed 5 bases and J shed 7 bases, with 15 bases lying between them. In germline, CDR1 is MDHEN, CDR2 SYDVKM. The CDR3: CASSLNWGRNEQFF. The CDR3 DNA sequence: TGTGCCAGCAGTCTCAACTGGGGTCGGAATGAGCAGTTCTTC.

The chain uses TRBV6-2 or TRBV6-3 and TRBJ2-5, with D possibly TRBD2 on 5 matching bases. The CDR3 is 14 residues long. Germline loops: CDR1 MNHEY, CDR2 SVGEGT. V gave up 6 bases and J gave up 5 bases, with 16 bases separating them. CDR3 DNA sequence: TGTGCCAGCAGCCCCCCCAGACTACTGGAGACCCAGTACTTC. This codes for CASSPPRLLETQYF.

The J gene is TRBJ2-3, the V gene TRBV7-9; maybe TRBD2 (5 bases). Trimming removed 7 bases from V and 2 bases from J, with 16 bases in between. Germline CDR1 is SEHNR and CDR2 is FQNEAQ (reference sequence). CDR3 size: 15 residues. The CDR3: CASNRLGGLTDTQYF. CDR3 bases: TGTGCCAGCAACCGTCTCGGTGGACTCACAGATACGCAGTATTTT.

V and J are TRBV19 and TRBJ2-2; D might be TRBD1 or TRBD2, each matching 5 bases. The V end was cut by 5 bases, the J end by 4 bases, with 11 bases between. Germline lookup yields CDR1 LNHDA and CDR2 SQIVND (reference sequence). The CDR3 covers 14 residues. DNA for the CDR3: TGTGCCAGTAGTGCCTCAGGGACCACCGGGGAGCTGTTTTTT. It is translated as CASSASGTTGELFF.